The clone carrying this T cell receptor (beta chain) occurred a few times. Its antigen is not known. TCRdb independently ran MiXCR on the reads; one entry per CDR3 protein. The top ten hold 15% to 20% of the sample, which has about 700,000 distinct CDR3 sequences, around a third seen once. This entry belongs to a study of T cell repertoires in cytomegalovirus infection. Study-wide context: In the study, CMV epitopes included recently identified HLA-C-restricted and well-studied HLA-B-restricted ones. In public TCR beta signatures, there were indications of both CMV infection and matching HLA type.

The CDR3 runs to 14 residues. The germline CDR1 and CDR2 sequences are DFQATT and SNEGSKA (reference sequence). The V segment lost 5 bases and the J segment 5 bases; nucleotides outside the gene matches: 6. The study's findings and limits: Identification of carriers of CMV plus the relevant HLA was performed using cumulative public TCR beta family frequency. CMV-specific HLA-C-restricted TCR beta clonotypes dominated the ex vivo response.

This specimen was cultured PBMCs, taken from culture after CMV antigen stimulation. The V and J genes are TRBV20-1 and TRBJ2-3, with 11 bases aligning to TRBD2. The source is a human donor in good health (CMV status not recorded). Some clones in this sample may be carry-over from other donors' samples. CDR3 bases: TGCAGTGCTCGTAGCGGGAGGGCCGGAGATACGCAGTATTTT. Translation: CSARSGRAGDTQYF.